This TCR beta chain emerged from a study of siplizumab effects on memory and regulatory T cells. General observations from the study: Whether proliferating Tregs in siplizumab cultures suppress was not functionally confirmed. Siplizumab, the agent tested, significantly reduced alloreactive sequences traceable to unstimulated CD4+ memory cells. Mappable alloreactive CD4+ clones came from Treg cells around 65% of the time on average with siplizumab, against approximately 26% in controls. Naive T cells were seemingly more diverse than memory cells, and major contributions to the alloresponse seemed to be made by them.

TCRdb's table, derived via immunoSEQ multiplex PCR, lists solely in-frame clones and lacks some. The data contain tens of thousands of clones, approximately 95% of them singletons. J lost 3 bases, V lost 6 bases, and 14 bases had no gene match. Germline CDR1 is SNHLY and CDR2 is FYNNEI. This CDR3 spans 16 amino acids. Concerning this clone itself: Its specificity is not known.

This sequence originates from a human donor in good health. The specimen was CD8+ T cells sorted from blood. V and J are TRBV2 and TRBJ2-7; 7 positions match TRBD1. The CDR3 protein is CASSPPGTGQIYEQYF. In nucleotides, the CDR3 is TGTGCCAGCAGCCCGCCCGGGACGGGACAGATCTACGAGCAGTACTTC. The full variable domain, completed using reference TRBV2 and TRBJ2-7, is EPEVTQTPSHQVTQMGQEVILRCVPISNHLYFYWYRQILGQKVEFLVSFYNNEISEKSEIFDDQFSVERPDGSNFTLKIRSTKLEDSAMYFCASSPPGTGQIYEQYFGPGTRLTVT.